Listed here are 18 T cell receptor beta chains from one sample, sequenced in a study of blood T cell repertoires in COVID-19. Only in-frame clones appear in the TCRdb table, and some are missing; sequencing was by immunoSEQ multiplex PCR. The sample has fewer than 400,000 clones, 70% to 90% seen once. What was sequenced was PBMCs or T cells enriched from blood (not recorded which). These receptors all come from a man aged 25 to 40 who had recovered from COVID-19.

This clone was seen more than once but under ten times. The chain has TRBV30 and TRBJ1-5, with unresolved D. The CDR3 has 13 amino acids. V shed 0 bases and J shed 6 bases, with 9 bases lying between them. In germline, CDR1 is GTSNPN, CDR2 SVGIG (reference sequence). DNA of the CDR3: TGTGCCTGGAGTGTACTTATCGGTCAGCCCCAGCATTTT. Its protein product is CAWSVLIGQPQHF.

V usage is TRBV2 and J usage is TRBJ1-1; D unclear. Germline CDR1 SNHLY, CDR2 FYNNEI. V was cut by 9 bases and J by 0 bases, with 11 bases left in between. This CDR3 spans 13 amino acids. CDR3 sequence reads: CASQRVVNTEAFF. In DNA form, the CDR3 reads TGTGCCAGTCAGAGGGTGGTGAACACTGAAGCTTTCTTT.

This chain uses TRBV12-5 with TRBJ1-2; 7 nucleotides match TRBD1. After removal of 1 base from V and 4 bases from J, the junction contained 12 bases not matched to a gene. CDR3 length: 17 amino acids. CDR1 is LGHNT, CDR2 FRNRAP, per germline. CDR3 amino acids: CASGLETTGSVGYGYTF. DNA of the CDR3: TGTGCTAGTGGTTTGGAGACGACAGGGAGTGTGGGCTATGGCTACACCTTC.

The chain carries TRBV18 and TRBJ1-5; possibly TRBD1 for D (5 bases). Trimming took 1 base from V and 6 from J, leaving 16 bases between them. Germline CDR1 reads KGHSH; CDR2 reads LQKENI. This CDR3 has 16 residues. For the CDR3, the DNA is TGTGCCAGCTCACCACAAAAGGCGGGGCTAGGTCAGCCCCAGCATTTT. Amino acids: CASSPQKAGLGQPQHF.

This chain joins TRBV5-1 and TRBJ1-6; 9 nucleotides line up with TRBD1. The CDR3 is made up of 17 amino acids. V trimming: 0 bases; J trimming: 7 bases; junction bases outside the gene matches: 8. Germline CDR1 and CDR2: SGHRS and YFSETQ. The CDR3 sequence: CASSLARLGTGNSPLHF. CDR3 nucleotides: TGCGCCAGCAGCTTGGCCAGGCTCGGGACAGGGAATTCACCCCTCCACTTT.

The gene calls are TRBV5-1 and TRBJ2-7; the match to TRBD1 covers 9 bases. Trimming took 1 base from V and 5 from J; bases not matched to a gene: 10. Germline lookup yields CDR1 SGHRS and CDR2 YFSETQ. This CDR3 is 16 amino acids long. In DNA form, the CDR3 reads TGCGCCAGCAGCTTGACCGGGACAGGGAATGTGAACGAGCAGTACTTC. Its protein product is CASSLTGTGNVNEQYF.

The rearrangement links TRBV9 to TRBJ1-2, with 10 bases identical to TRBD1. V shed 3 bases, J shed 4 bases, and the junction held 9 bases outside the gene matches. Germline lookup yields CDR1 SGDLS and CDR2 YYNGEE. There are 16 residues in the CDR3. The CDR3 bases are TGTGCCAGCAGCGCACTCAGGGACAGGGGTGGCTATGGCTACACCTTC. It translates to CASSALRDRGGYGYTF.

The chain combines TRBV30 with TRBJ2-4, with TRBD1 identical over 7 bases. The ends lost 0 bases at V and 6 bases at J; junction bases unmatched: 5. The CDR3 loop spans 14 amino acids. Germline loops: CDR1 GTSNPN, CDR2 SVGIG (reference sequence). CDR3 protein: CAWSVKGARNIQYF. Here the CDR3 DNA reads TGTGCCTGGAGTGTAAAGGGGGCTAGAAACATTCAGTACTTC.

The genes are TRBV5-1 and TRBJ2-4; the match to TRBD1 covers 10 bases. Germline trimming cut 4 bases from V and 6 bases from J; bases unmatched to any gene: 4. This CDR3 contains 14 residues. Germline V gene lookup returns CDR1 SGHRS and CDR2 YFSETQ. The CDR3 DNA follows: TGCGCCAGCAGCCCAGGACAGGGGGGAAACATTCAGTACTTC. Its translation: CASSPGQGGNIQYF. Combining the CDR3 with reference TRBV5-1 and TRBJ2-4 gives the whole variable domain KAGVTQTPRYLIKTRGQQVTLSCSPISGHRSVSWYQQTPGQGLQFLFEYFSETQRNKGNFPGRFSGRQFSNSRSEMNVSTLELGDSALYLCASSPGQGGNIQYFGAGTRLSVL.

J is TRBJ2-7 and V is TRBV6-1, with TRBD2 matching 7 bases. Germline V CDR1 and CDR2: MNHNS, SASEGT. This CDR3 is 13 amino acids long. J was trimmed by 5 bases and V by 3 bases; bases with no gene match: 4. This CDR3 reads CASSETSYHEQYF. CDR3 in DNA: TGTGCCAGCAGTGAGACTAGCTACCACGAGCAGTACTTC.

The genes are TRBV3-1 (or the pseudogene TRBV3-2) and TRBJ2-3, with 7 bases lining up with TRBD1. The trim removed 4 bases at V and 2 bases at J, leaving 3 bases unmatched. The CDR3 length is 14 residues. Germline V gene sequence: CDR1 LGHDT, CDR2 YNNKEL (reference sequence). CDR3 DNA: TGTGCCAGCAGCCTAGGGGGCCTCACAGATACGCAGTATTTT. It codes for CASSLGGLTDTQYF.

The J gene is TRBJ2-5, the V gene TRBV12-3 or TRBV12-4; tentatively, D is TRBD1 (6 bases). Trimming pared 4 bases from V and 2 bases from J, leaving 8 bases between. CDR3 length: 13 residues. Written as DNA, the CDR3 is TGTGCCAGCAGTTCTAGGGGGCAAGAGACCCAGTACTTC. Translation: CASSSRGQETQYF.

This chain links TRBV27 with TRBJ1-3, with D maybe TRBD1 (6 bases). The germline V gene has CDR1 MNHEY and CDR2 SMNVEV (reference sequence). CDR3 length: 17 residues. V gave up 0 bases and J gave up 0 bases, with 12 bases separating them. The CDR3 bases are TGTGCCAGCAGTTTATCGGGAGGGGGTATCTCTGGAAACACCATATATTTT. It encodes CASSLSGGGISGNTIYF.

The chain is built from TRBV5-1 and TRBJ2-1, with 10 nucleotides matching TRBD2. The junction had 5 bases not matched to a gene; V was cut back by 3 bases and J by 2 bases. The length of the CDR3 is 16 residues. Germline loops: CDR1 SGHRS, CDR2 YFSETQ. This chain's CDR3 is CASSSLLAGTYNEQFF. The DNA of the CDR3 is TGCGCCAGCAGCTCATTACTAGCGGGGACCTACAATGAGCAGTTCTTC.

This chain's CDR3 is CASSDKTGRGDEQFF. CDR3 nucleotides: TGTGCCAGCAGCGATAAGACAGGCCGTGGGGATGAGCAGTTCTTC. This sequence joins TRBV7-8 and TRBJ2-1; D possibly corresponds to TRBD1 (6 bases). The CDR3 is 15 residues long. Looked up from germline, CDR1 is SGHVS and CDR2 is FQNEAQ. V shed 5 bases and J shed 8 bases, with 19 bases lying between them.

The rearrangement uses TRBV18 and TRBJ1-1; D remains ambiguous. Germline-derived CDR1 and CDR2 are KGHSH and LQKENI. The CDR3 runs 15 residues. Between the trimmed V and J ends, which lost 3 bases and 7 bases, there was a span of 18 bases. The CDR3 DNA sequence: TGTGCCAGCTCACCCTCGGGATTTCCTTGGAATGAAGCTTTCTTT. It translates to CASSPSGFPWNEAFF.

The rearrangement uses TRBV7-2 and TRBJ2-2, with D perhaps TRBD2 (6 bases). Germline CDR1 and CDR2: SGHTA and FQGNSA. Trimming shortened V by 5 bases and J by 6 bases, and 10 bases separated the two germline ends. This CDR3 is built from 13 residues. The DNA for the CDR3 is TGTGCCAGCAGCCGAAGACTAGCCGGGGAGCTGTTTTTT. Amino acids: CASSRRLAGELFF.

This clone appeared many times. V is TRBV7-2 and J is TRBJ2-7, with D unclear. The CDR3 consists of 11 residues. Germline CDR1 and CDR2: SGHTA and FQGNSA. V shed 5 bases and J shed 4 bases, with 6 bases lying between them. The CDR3 DNA follows: TGTGCCAGCAGCCAGAAGTACGAGCAGTACTTC. Translation gives CASSQKYEQYF.